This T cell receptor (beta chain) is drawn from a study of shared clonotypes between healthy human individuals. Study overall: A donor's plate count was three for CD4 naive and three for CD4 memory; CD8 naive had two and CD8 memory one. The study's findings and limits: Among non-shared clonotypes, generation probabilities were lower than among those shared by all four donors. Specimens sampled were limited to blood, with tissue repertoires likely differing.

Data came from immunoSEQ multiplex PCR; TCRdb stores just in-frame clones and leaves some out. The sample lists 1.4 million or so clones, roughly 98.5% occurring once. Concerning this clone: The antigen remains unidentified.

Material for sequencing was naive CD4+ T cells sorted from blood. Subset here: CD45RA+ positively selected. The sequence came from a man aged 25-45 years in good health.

CDR3 in amino acids: CASSSDVYEQYF. The CDR3 nucleotides are TGTGCCAGCAGCTCGGACGTCTACGAGCAGTACTTC. This chain joins TRBV7-8 and TRBJ2-7; D gene ambiguous. Trimming left V 4 bases short and J 3 bases short, with 7 bases between. This CDR3 is built from 12 residues. CDR1 and CDR2 (germline): SGHVS, FQNEAQ.